This entry concerns a single T cell receptor beta chain. The CDR3 has 15 residues. With V trimmed by 5 bases and J by 8 bases, 7 bases remained unmatched. The germline V gene encodes CDR1 SEHNR and CDR2 FQNEAQ (reference sequence). The repertoire was sequenced with immunoSEQ multiplex PCR; TCRdb's copy has only in-frame clones and lacks some. Of over 120,000 clones detected, 79% appear once; the ten largest clones hold about 13%. These data are taken from a study of cytotoxic CD8 clonotypes in ibrutinib-treated CLL. The input for sequencing was PBMCs, taken after 12 months of ibrutinib treatment. The chain is built from TRBV7-9 and TRBJ2-4, with TRBD1 matching 12 bases. The receptor was isolated from a human donor with chronic lymphocytic leukemia. DNA of the CDR3: TGTGCCAGCAGCCAACCGGGACAGGGGGCCCACATTCAGTACTTC. This codes for CASSQPGQGAHIQYF. Full variable domain (rest looked up from reference TRBV7-9 and TRBJ2-4): DTGVSQNPRHKITKRGQNVTFRCDPISEHNRLYWYRQTLGQGPEFLTYFQNEAQLEKSRLLSDRFSAERPKGSFSTLEIQRTEQGDSAMYLCASSQPGQGAHIQYFGAGTRLSVL.